The rows below give T cell receptor beta chains drawn from one sample of a study of T cell responses to AZD1222 COVID-19 vaccine. Profiling relied on immunoSEQ multiplex PCR, and the TCRdb table lists in-frame clones only, not all of them. The sample comprises about 85,000 clones, over 75% of which are singletons, and roughly 6% rests with the top ten. Source: peripheral blood, taken on day 0 of AZD1222 vaccination. These receptors all stem from an adult in good health. Each CDR3 is given with its conserved first and last residue. A D gene is named only where the DNA matches it firmly. The size field is filled for only some rows; it gives once, few, many or a size class.

j_call | d_call | cdr3_length | v_call | clone_size | cdr3_nt | cdr3_aa
TRBJ2-2 | . | 15 | TRBV28 | few | TGTGCCAGCAGCCTGACCCAGCTGGGGACCGGGGAGCTGTTTTTT | CASSLTQLGTGELFF
TRBJ2-7 | . | 15 | TRBV27 | . | TGTGCCAGCAGCCGACCGGGGTCTAGCTCCTACGAGCAGTACTTC | CASSRPGSSSYEQYF
TRBJ2-1 | . | 15 | TRBV24-1 | . | TGTGCCACCAGTGTCGGGACATACTCCTACAATGAGCAGTTCTTC | CATSVGTYSYNEQFF
TRBJ2-7 | TRBD2 | 15 | TRBV27 | . | TGTGCCAGCAGTTCCCCGCGGGAGGGCCGCTACGAGCAGTACTTC | CASSSPREGRYEQYF
TRBJ1-4 | . | 15 | TRBV5-1 | . | TGCGCCAGCAGCTTGTATGGGACAACTAATGAAAAACTGTTTTTT | CASSLYGTTNEKLFF
TRBJ1-2 | TRBD1 | 13 | TRBV20-1 | . | TGCAGTGCTAGTAGACAGGGGGTCGATGGCTACACCTTC | CSASRQGVDGYTF
TRBJ1-1 | . | 14 | TRBV29-1 | . | TGCAGCGTTGAACGGGAGGTTTGGAACACTGAAGCTTTCTTT | CSVEREVWNTEAFF
TRBJ2-1 | TRBD2 | 16 | TRBV5-4 | . | TGTGCCAGCAGCTCAAAAGCGGGAGGTTGGTACAATGAGCAGTTCTTC | CASSSKAGGWYNEQFF
TRBJ1-1 | TRBD1 | 16 | TRBV19 | . | TGTGCCAGTAGTAAACACGGGACAGGGGCGGACACTGAAGCTTTCTTT | CASSKHGTGADTEAFF
TRBJ2-7 | . | 16 | TRBV25-1 | few | TGTGCCAGCAGTGGAAAAGGCAGTTTTAGCTCCTACGAGCAGTACTTC | CASSGKGSFSSYEQYF
TRBJ2-7 | TRBD1 | 16 | TRBV29-1 | . | TGCAGCGCCCGAGCCCGTCCGGGACAGGGGGCATGGGAGCAGTACTTC | CSARARPGQGAWEQYF
TRBJ2-1 | TRBD2 | 15 | TRBV11-2 | . | TGTGCCAGCGGACTATCTAGCGGGCTCTACAATGAGCAGTTCTTC | CASGLSSGLYNEQFF
TRBJ2-7 | . | 12 | TRBV23-1 | . | TGCGCCAGCAGTCAATCTGTCTACGAGCAGTACTTC | CASSQSVYEQYF
TRBJ2-2 | TRBD2 | 15 | TRBV10-3 | . | TGTGCCATCAGGGAAGCGGGATTGAACACCGGGGAGCTGTTTTTT | CAIREAGLNTGELFF
TRBJ2-2 | . | 19 | TRBV27 | . | TGTGCCAGCAGTTTTTGGACACCGGGTCGGCACGATGGTACCGGGGAGCTGTTTTTT | CASSFWTPGRHDGTGELFF
TRBJ1-5 | . | 19 | TRBV7-3 | . | TGTGCCAGCAGCTTAATGACAGGAGACAAGGGCTATAGCAATCAGCCCCAGCATTTT | CASSLMTGDKGYSNQPQHF
TRBJ2-2 | . | 15 | TRBV19 | . | TGTGCCAGTACCCCACAGGCGACGGTCACCGGGGAGCTGTTTTTT | CASTPQATVTGELFF
TRBJ2-5 | TRBD1 | 14 | TRBV7-9 | . | TGTGCCAGCAGCTCCAACACAGGGGTGGAGACCCAGTACTTC | CASSSNTGVETQYF
TRBJ1-6 | TRBD1 | 17 | TRBV9 | . | TGTGCCAGCAGCGTGAGGGACAGCCCTGTGGGGGTTTCACCCCTCCACTTT | CASSVRDSPVGVSPLHF
TRBJ1-1 | . | 12 | TRBV20-1 | . | TGCAGTGCTAGTCGTCCCAGGACCAGGGCTTTCTTT | CSASRPRTRAFF
TRBJ1-5 | . | 14 | TRBV15 | . | TGTGCCACCAGCAGAGATGTCCTTTTAGGGCCCCAGCATTTT | CATSRDVLLGPQHF
TRBJ1-5 | . | 13 | TRBV2 | . | TGTGCCAGCAGTCCCTACGAGGATCAGCCCCAGCATTTT | CASSPYEDQPQHF